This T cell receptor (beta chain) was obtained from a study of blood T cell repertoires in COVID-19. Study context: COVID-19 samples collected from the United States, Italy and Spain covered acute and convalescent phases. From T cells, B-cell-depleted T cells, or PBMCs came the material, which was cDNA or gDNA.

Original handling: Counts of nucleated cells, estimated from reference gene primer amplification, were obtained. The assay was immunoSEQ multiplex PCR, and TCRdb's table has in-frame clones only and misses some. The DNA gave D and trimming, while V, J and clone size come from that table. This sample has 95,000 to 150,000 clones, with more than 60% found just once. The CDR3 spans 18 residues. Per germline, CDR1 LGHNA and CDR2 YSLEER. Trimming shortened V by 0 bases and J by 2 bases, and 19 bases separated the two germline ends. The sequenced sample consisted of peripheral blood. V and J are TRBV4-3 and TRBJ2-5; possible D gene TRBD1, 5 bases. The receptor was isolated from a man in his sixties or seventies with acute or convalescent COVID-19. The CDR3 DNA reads TGCGCCAGCAGCCAAGAAGGGGCAGGGCACAATGGTCAAGAGACCCAGTACTTC. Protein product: CASSQEGAGHNGQETQYF.